Below, 30 T cell receptor beta chains from the same sample are listed, as sequenced in a study of vaccination and CD4 T cells after COVID-19. The Oncomine TCR Beta short-read assay was what sequenced the DNA obtained from cultured CD4+ T cells. Each CDR3 protein is one row after TCRdb ran MiXCR on the PCR reads. The data contain 20,000 to 25,000 distinct CDR3 sequences, 70% of them singletons. The antigens these receptors bind are not known. Treatment reported: approximately nine-day PBMC culture with coronavirus spike peptide pools or control peptides (ViraFEST assay). Sequencing used CD4+ T cells from blood, cultured in vitro. These receptors originate from a human donor who had recovered from COVID-19.

This clonotype occurred once. The chain employs TRBV4-1 and TRBJ2-7; 11 bases are shared with TRBD2. Germline CDR1 is MGHRA and CDR2 is YSYEKL. The CDR3 spans 17 residues. Trimming cost V 1 base and J 6 bases; bases outside gene matches: 11. This CDR3 is CASSQGSGRAAGGEQYF. The CDR3 nucleotides are TGCGCCAGCAGCCAAGGTAGCGGGAGGGCCGCGGGCGGCGAGCAGTACTTC.

This clonotype was counted a few times. This chain uses TRBV10-2 with TRBJ1-2; D not resolved. Germline V CDR1 and CDR2: WSHSY, SAAADI. The CDR3 loop spans 15 amino acids. Trimming removed 6 bases from V and 12 bases from J, with 26 bases in between. This CDR3 is CASRMGRLSSGGDTF. Here the CDR3 DNA reads TGCGCCAGCAGGATGGGAAGACTCTCCTCCGGTGGGGACACCTTC.

The table lists this clonotype with a few counts. The V gene is TRBV7-2, the J gene TRBJ1-4; weak D call: TRBD1 (5 bases). The CDR3 runs to 13 residues. Trimming took 5 bases from V and 8 from J, leaving 12 bases between them. Germline V gives CDR1 SGHTA, CDR2 FQGNSA. CDR3: CASSRDGWEKLFF. Written as DNA, the CDR3 is TGTGCCAGCAGCCGGGACGGCTGGGAAAAACTGTTTTTT.

This clonotype was recorded a few times. The chain joins TRBV19 to TRBJ1-1; D is unresolved. Trimming took 7 bases from V and 1 from J, leaving 10 bases between them. The CDR3 runs 13 residues. In germline, CDR1 is LNHDA, CDR2 SQIVND (reference sequence). CDR3 in DNA: TGTGCCAGTATGAAGGGCACGAACACTGAAGCTTTCTTT. As protein: CASMKGTNTEAFF. Supplemented by reference TRBV19 and TRBJ1-1, the full variable domain reads DGGITQSPKYLFRKEGQNVTLSCEQNLNHDAMYWYRQDPGQGLRLIYYSQIVNDFQKGDIAEGYSVSREKKESFPLTVTSAQKNPTAFYLCASMKGTNTEAFFGQGTRLTVV.

V and J are TRBV6-1 and TRBJ1-2; 7 nucleotides match TRBD1. Germline values: CDR1 MNHNS, CDR2 SASEGT. This CDR3 spans 15 amino acids. The V segment lost 4 bases and the J segment 1 base; nucleotides outside the gene matches: 6. CDR3 sequence: CASSGRDRLNYGYTF. Here the CDR3 DNA reads TGTGCCAGCAGTGGACGGGACAGACTTAACTATGGCTACACCTTC.

This sequence joins TRBV19 and TRBJ1-6; 9 bases line up with TRBD1. The J segment lost 7 bases and the V segment lost 4 bases, leaving 2 bases of the junction unmatched. The CDR3 runs to 14 residues. The germline V gene has CDR1 LNHDA and CDR2 SQIVND (reference sequence). CDR3 loop: CASSTGTGNSPLHF. DNA for the CDR3: TGTGCCAGTAGTACCGGGACAGGGAATTCACCCCTCCACTTT.

This rearrangement joins TRBV6-1 to TRBJ1-1; TRBD1 aligns across 9 bases. The CDR3 contains 15 residues. The V gene end was trimmed by 7 bases and the J gene end by 7 bases; junction bases not matched to a gene: 13. Germline loops: CDR1 MNHNS, CDR2 SASEGT. The CDR3 spells CASILRDRALNEAFF. CDR3 DNA: TGTGCCAGCATCCTCCGGGACAGGGCGTTAAATGAAGCTTTCTTT.

The J gene is TRBJ2-5, the V gene TRBV4-3; TRBD1 matches at 8 bases. CDR3 length: 16 amino acids. Germline V gives CDR1 LGHNA, CDR2 YSLEER. The V and J ends lost 0 bases and 5 bases, in that order; junction bases with no gene match: 8. CDR3 nucleotides: TGCGCCAGCAGCCAAGATGTCCAGGGGGCGCCGGAGACCCAGTACTTC. Translation gives CASSQDVQGAPETQYF.

The chain links TRBV6-5 to TRBJ1-6; the D is unclear. CDR1 is MNHEY, CDR2 SVGAGI, per germline. This CDR3 spans 13 amino acids. The V and J ends lost 3 bases and 9 bases respectively, with 9 bases between them. The CDR3 sequence is CASSYESSSPLHF. As DNA, the CDR3 is TGTGCCAGCAGTTATGAATCGAGTTCACCCCTCCACTTT.

V and J are TRBV11-1 and TRBJ2-4, with 10 bases matching TRBD1. The germline V gene has CDR1 SGHAT and CDR2 FQDESV (reference sequence). The length of the CDR3 is 17 residues. After removal of 5 bases from V and 1 base from J, the junction contained 8 bases not matched to a gene. This CDR3 reads CASSPEGQGGAKNIQYF. The CDR3 DNA reads TGTGCCAGCAGCCCGGAAGGACAGGGGGGGGCCAAAAACATTCAGTACTTC.

This clonotype was found a few times. The rearrangement joins TRBV12-3 or TRBV12-4 to TRBJ1-6, with D unclear. V was shortened by 6 bases and J by 7 bases, with 7 bases between the two germline ends. The CDR3 is 12 residues long. Here the CDR3 reads CASSIENSPLHF. CDR3 bases: TGTGCCAGCAGCATCGAGAATTCACCCCTCCACTTT.

The chain uses TRBV6-1 and TRBJ2-2; 10 bases are shared with TRBD2. Looked up from germline, CDR1 is MNHNS and CDR2 is SASEGT. The CDR3 runs 16 residues. The ends lost 7 bases at V and 5 bases at J; junction bases unmatched: 10. CDR3 coding DNA: TGTGCCAGCACCGCGACTAGCGGGTCTATAACCGGGGAGCTGTTTTTT. Its translation is CASTATSGSITGELFF.

This clonotype occurred once. J is TRBJ1-3 and V is TRBV28; D remains unclear. The germline CDR1 and CDR2 sequences are MDHEN and SYDVKM. This CDR3 has 15 residues. The V end was cut by 8 bases, the J end by 0 bases, with 14 bases between. The CDR3 DNA follows: TGTGCCAGCCTACGGACCGTTTACTCTGGAAACACCATATATTTT. This encodes CASLRTVYSGNTIYF.

The chain has TRBV15 and TRBJ1-3; D unclear. Deletions cut 0 bases from V and 4 bases from J, with 10 bases between. The CDR3 is made up of 15 amino acids. Germline V CDR1 and CDR2: LNHNV, YYDKDF (reference sequence). CDR3 amino acids: CATSRDRAGGNTIYF. The DNA for the CDR3 is TGTGCCACCAGCAGAGATAGAGCGGGGGGAAACACCATATATTTT.

The chain has TRBV4-3 and TRBJ1-1, with a weak D call TRBD1 (5 bases). The CDR3 length is 15 residues. Germline CDR1 reads LGHNA; CDR2 reads YSLEER. V gave up 2 bases and J gave up 5 bases, with 15 bases separating them. The CDR3 nucleotides read TGCGCCAGCAGCCAATTAGACAGCAGAAGGACTGAAGCTTTCTTT. The encoded protein is CASSQLDSRRTEAFF.

The J gene is TRBJ1-2, the V gene TRBV30; perhaps TRBD1 as D (5 bases). Germline V lookup: CDR1 GTSNPN, CDR2 SVGIG (reference sequence). This CDR3 is 13 amino acids long. Trimming pared 2 bases from V and 4 bases from J, leaving 11 bases between. In DNA, the CDR3 is TGTGCCTGGAGTCCAGGGTGGGTCTATGGCTACACCTTC. Translated, it gives CAWSPGWVYGYTF.

The chain employs TRBV6-2 or TRBV6-3 and TRBJ1-2, with 9 bases aligning to TRBD1. The CDR3 sequence is 16 residues long. Germline values: CDR1 MNHEY, CDR2 SVGEGT. V shed 8 bases, J shed 4 bases, and the junction held 14 bases outside the gene matches. The CDR3 DNA reads TGTGCCAGCGTGCCGGGACAGGGAATTAGGGCCTATGGCTACACCTTC. Translating gives CASVPGQGIRAYGYTF.

The gene calls are TRBV30 and TRBJ2-1; no clear D gene. Germline values: CDR1 GTSNPN, CDR2 SVGIG (reference sequence). The V and J ends lost 1 base and 11 bases respectively, with 12 bases between them. The CDR3 totals 12 residues. The CDR3 DNA sequence: TGTGCCTGGAGTGCGTCCAATCTCCAGCAGTTCTTC. This translates into CAWSASNLQQFF.

J is TRBJ2-2 and V is TRBV6-1; D remains unclear. The V end lost 7 bases, the J end lost 6 bases, and 18 bases lay between the germline ends. Germline V CDR1 and CDR2: MNHNS, SASEGT. The CDR3 length is 15 residues. In DNA form, the CDR3 reads TGTGCCAGCATTAAGACCGGGCCACAACCCGGGGAGCTGTTTTTT. Translated: CASIKTGPQPGELFF.

This rearrangement joins TRBV19 to TRBJ1-5, with 8 bases matching TRBD1. The CDR3 length is 19 residues. Trimming removed 3 bases from V and 2 bases from J; junction bases left unmatched: 15. CDR1 is LNHDA and CDR2 is SQIVND in the germline V gene (reference sequence). CDR3 amino acids: CASSIGVRGLVMGNQPQHF. In DNA form, the CDR3 reads TGTGCCAGTAGTATCGGGGTCAGGGGGCTGGTTATGGGCAATCAGCCCCAGCATTTT.

The CDR3 DNA reads TGTGCCAGCATACAGCGGGACTCCTCTGCCAAAAACATTCAGTACTTC. Its protein product is CASIQRDSSAKNIQYF. V usage is TRBV27 and J usage is TRBJ2-4; 7 positions agree with TRBD2. CDR3 length: 16 residues. Germline V gene lookup returns CDR1 MNHEY and CDR2 SMNVEV (reference sequence). V dropped 7 bases and J dropped 1; count of bases not matched to a gene: 10.

This clonotype was observed a few times. The chain uses TRBV20-1 and TRBJ1-5; the D gene is possibly TRBD1 (5 bases). In germline, CDR1 is DFQATT, CDR2 SNEGSKA (reference sequence). Deletions cut 3 bases from V and 7 bases from J, with 19 bases between. This CDR3 has 15 residues. CDR3 sequence: CSASKGQGGRQPQHF. Written as DNA, the CDR3 is TGCAGTGCTAGCAAGGGGCAGGGAGGTCGACAGCCCCAGCATTTT.

CDR3 sequence (DNA): TGCAGTGCCAGAACCGACAGGGGGCGCAATCAGCCCCAGCATTTT. This gives the protein CSARTDRGRNQPQHF. V is TRBV20-1 and J is TRBJ1-5; 10 nucleotides align to TRBD1. Trimming at V came to 6 bases and at J to 2 bases, leaving 7 bases not matched to a gene. Germline CDR1 is DFQATT and CDR2 is SNEGSKA (reference sequence). This CDR3 is built from 15 residues.

This clonotype has more than one count but fewer than ten. The chain employs TRBV20-1 and TRBJ1-2; TRBD1 might be the D (5 bases). CDR3 length equals 13 residues. The germline gives CDR1 DFQATT, CDR2 SNEGSKA (reference sequence). V lost 3 bases, J lost 7 bases, and 15 bases lay in between. The CDR3 DNA is TGCAGTGCTAGTGAATCGGGGCCGCGTGGCTACACCTTC. This gives the protein CSASESGPRGYTF.

The chain carries TRBV27 and TRBJ2-2, with TRBD2 identical over 9 bases. Germline V gene data show CDR1 as MNHEY and CDR2 as SMNVEV (reference sequence). This CDR3 has 14 amino acids. V shed 7 bases, J shed 5 bases, and the junction held 5 bases outside the gene matches. The CDR3 coding sequence is TGTGCCAGCACAGGACTAGCGCAAACCGGGGAGCTGTTTTTT. Its translation is CASTGLAQTGELFF.

This sequence joins TRBV6-1 and TRBJ2-7; 7 nucleotides agree with TRBD1. Trimming at V came to 5 bases and at J to 1 base, leaving 8 bases not matched to a gene. Per germline, CDR1 MNHNS and CDR2 SASEGT. The length of the CDR3 is 15 residues. Written as DNA, the CDR3 is TGTGCCAGCAGTCCGCCGGCGACAGGGTCCTACGAGCAGTACTTC. Protein: CASSPPATGSYEQYF.

The CDR3 reads CASTPSGTSTDTQYF. Here the CDR3 DNA reads TGTGCCAGCACCCCTAGCGGTACTAGCACAGATACGCAGTATTTT. This chain joins TRBV6-2 or TRBV6-3 and TRBJ2-3; 7 nucleotides line up with TRBD2. Germline assignment: CDR1 MNHEY and CDR2 SVGEGT. With 7 bases clipped from V and 0 bases from J, the junction kept 7 bases outside the gene matches. CDR3 length equals 15 residues.

The chain uses TRBV6-5 and TRBJ1-3; D gene uncertain. The germline gives CDR1 MNHEY, CDR2 SVGAGI. V lost 4 bases and J 0 bases, leaving 13 bases between the germline ends. The CDR3 consists of 16 residues. The CDR3 sequence: CASSLKQSNSGNTIYF. The CDR3 DNA reads as TGTGCCAGCAGTTTGAAGCAGTCGAACTCTGGAAACACCATATATTTT.

The chain recombines TRBV6-1 with TRBJ1-2; 7 nucleotides agree with TRBD1. Germline V gene lookup returns CDR1 MNHNS and CDR2 SASEGT. The CDR3 has 14 amino acids. The J segment lost 5 bases and the V segment lost 5 bases, leaving 8 bases of the junction unmatched. The CDR3 region is CASSLSDRIYGYTF. In DNA, the CDR3 is TGTGCCAGCAGTCTCTCGGACAGGATATATGGCTACACCTTC.

V usage is TRBV20-1 and J usage is TRBJ1-1; unclear D gene. Germline V gene lookup returns CDR1 DFQATT and CDR2 SNEGSKA (reference sequence). CDR3 size: 14 residues. V lost 3 bases to trimming and J lost 0 bases, with 11 bases between them. CDR3: CSARGYGVNTEAFF. In DNA form, the CDR3 reads TGCAGTGCTAGGGGTTACGGGGTGAACACTGAAGCTTTCTTT.